The 14 T cell receptor beta chains below come from one sample, sequenced in a study of blood T cells in healthy people across ages. A sample-barcoded 5' primer and a J-beta primer mix were used in a second PCR of roughly 7 to 11 cycles. TCRdb re-analysed the 5' RACE reads in MiXCR, keeping a single row per CDR3 protein. Altogether fewer than 2,000,000 distinct CDR3 sequences are present, approximately 39% being singletons, with the ten largest covering approximately 22%. The sample taken for sequencing was blood. Source of these receptors: a human donor in good health.

In its sample, this clonotype was seen many times. The chain recombines TRBV29-1 with TRBJ2-1; D remains unclear. Trimming removed 3 bases from V and 7 bases from J, with 10 bases in between. The CDR3 runs 12 residues. Germline CDR1 reads SQVTM; CDR2 reads ANQGSEA. The CDR3 sequence: CSVEISMNEQFF. CDR3 coding DNA: TGCAGCGTTGAGATCAGTATGAATGAGCAGTTCTTC.

This clonotype was seen a handful of times. This chain joins TRBV18 and TRBJ2-5; TRBD1 matches at 7 bases. The J call is in doubt because the DNA end fits TRBJ2-7 better. CDR3 length: 13 residues. Germline CDR1 is KGHSH and CDR2 is LQKENI. CDR3 coding DNA: TGTGCCAGCTCACCGGGACAGAGGAACGAGCAGTACTTC. Its translation is CASSPGQRNEQYF.

This clonotype has just a few counts. The chain recombines TRBV9 with TRBJ2-1; 9 positions match TRBD2. Trimming cost V 2 bases and J 4 bases; bases outside gene matches: 4. Per germline, CDR1 SGDLS and CDR2 YYNGEE. This CDR3 is 15 amino acids long. CDR3 region: CASSVQAGGYNEQFF. The CDR3, as DNA: TGTGCCAGCAGCGTTCAAGCGGGGGGTTACAATGAGCAGTTCTTC.

Notes on this clonotype: A read error may produce the germline difference seen at one junction end. The genes are TRBV12-3 or TRBV12-4 and TRBJ2-2; 11 bases are shared with TRBD2. There are 18 residues in the CDR3. The CDR3 bases are TGTGCCAGCAGTTTAGCGGGTAGCGGGGGGGCGTGGACCGGGGAGCGGTTTTTT. Translation gives CASSLAGSGGAWTGERFF.

This clonotype has a count of ten or more. This chain connects TRBV5-1 to TRBJ1-2; 7 positions match TRBD1. V was clipped by 4 bases and J by 7 bases; unmatched bases: 13. Per the germline V gene, CDR1 is SGHRS and CDR2 is YFSETQ. This CDR3 region has 15 residues. The CDR3 protein is CASSAMTGSYGGYTF. The CDR3 coding sequence is TGCGCCAGCAGCGCGATGACAGGGAGTTATGGTGGCTACACCTTC.

The chain employs TRBV5-1 and TRBJ2-7, with TRBD2 identical over 10 bases. The CDR3 loop spans 15 amino acids. After removal of 5 bases from V and 12 bases from J, the junction contained 17 bases not matched to a gene. Germline assignment: CDR1 SGHRS and CDR2 YFSETQ. Here the CDR3 DNA reads TGCGCCAGCAGTTTTGATAGCGGGGGGCAAGAGACCCGGTACTTC. Amino acid sequence: CASSFDSGGQETRYF. Full variable domain (outside the CDR3, taken from reference TRBV5-1 and TRBJ2-7): KAGVTQTPRYLIKTRGQQVTLSCSPISGHRSVSWYQQTPGQGLQFLFEYFSETQRNKGNFPGRFSGRQFSNSRSEMNVSTLELGDSALYLCASSFDSGGQETRYFGPGTRLTVT.

The chain carries TRBV10-3 and TRBJ2-1; 10 nucleotides line up with TRBD2. The CDR3 has 18 amino acids. The J segment lost 0 bases and the V segment lost 3 bases, leaving 8 bases of the junction unmatched. CDR1 is ENHRY, CDR2 SYGVKD, per germline. In DNA form, the CDR3 reads TGTGCCATCAGTGAAACTGGGACTAGCGTTGACTCCTACAATGAGCAGTTCTTC. Its translation is CAISETGTSVDSYNEQFF.

A single count supports this clonotype. The rearrangement joins TRBV15 to TRBJ2-5; D is ambiguous. This CDR3 region has 15 residues. The germline V gene has CDR1 LNHNV and CDR2 YYDKDF (reference sequence). Trimming took 0 bases from V and 1 from J, leaving 9 bases between them. CDR3 in amino acids: CATSRDQSFQETQYF. The CDR3 region has the DNA TGTGCCACCAGCAGAGATCAAAGCTTCCAAGAGACCCAGTACTTC.

This clonotype was counted only a few times. The rearrangement uses TRBV9 and TRBJ1-5; 7 bases match TRBD1. The CDR3 contains 14 residues. Per the germline V gene, CDR1 is SGDLS and CDR2 is YYNGEE. The junction had 7 bases not matched to a gene; V was cut back by 3 bases and J by 7 bases. Written as DNA, the CDR3 is TGTGCCAGCAGCGAGCACAGGGGTCCGCAGCCCCAGCATTTT. Translation gives CASSEHRGPQPQHF.

This CDR3 reads CASSVGTSYYNEQFF. The CDR3 DNA is TGTGCCAGCAGCGTAGGAACTAGCTACTACAATGAGCAGTTCTTC. The rearrangement links TRBV9 to TRBJ2-1; possibly TRBD2 for D (6 bases). The germline V gene encodes CDR1 SGDLS and CDR2 YYNGEE. V lost 0 bases to trimming and J lost 3 bases, with 10 bases between them. The CDR3 sequence is 15 residues long.

The rearrangement joins TRBV29-1 to TRBJ2-3, with 10 nucleotides matching TRBD1. Per germline, CDR1 SQVTM and CDR2 ANQGSEA. V was pared by 2 bases and J by 5 bases, with 10 bases of the junction left unmatched. This CDR3 has 16 residues. Here the CDR3 DNA reads TGCAGCGTTGAAAATCCCCGGGACAGGGGCATAGATACGCAGTATTTT. Its protein is CSVENPRDRGIDTQYF.

Of note for this clonotype: The junction departs from the called germline gene at one end, perhaps through a read error. This sequence joins TRBV7-8 and TRBJ2-4; 7 positions agree with TRBD2. This CDR3 has 15 amino acids. The germline gives CDR1 SGHVS, CDR2 FQNEAQ. In nucleotides, the CDR3 is TGTGCCAGCAGCTTAGGGGGGGGAGGGAAAAACATTCGGTACTTC. This sequence encodes CASSLGGGGKNIRYF.

The chain recombines TRBV4-3 with TRBJ1-6; D is perhaps TRBD1 (5 bases). CDR3 length: 14 amino acids. The V and J ends lost 0 bases and 16 bases respectively, with 16 bases between them. CDR1 LGHNA and CDR2 YSLEER come from the germline V gene. The CDR3 DNA sequence: TGCGCCAGCAGCCAAGAACTCCGGGACTTCCCTCTCCACTTT. Amino acids: CASSQELRDFPLHF.

The J gene is TRBJ2-4, the V gene TRBV20-1, with no clear D. The DNA end is more similar to TRBJ2-7, so the J call may be wrong. CDR3 length equals 15 residues. CDR1 and CDR2 (germline): DFQATT, SNEGSKA (reference sequence). CDR3 in DNA: TGCAGTGCTAGAGATCGGTCTAAACCCCCCTACGAGCAGTACTTC. Protein sequence: CSARDRSKPPYEQYF.